This TCR beta chain comes out of a study of T cell responses to AZD1222 COVID-19 vaccine. On the study more broadly: It was second doses at about 4 or about 12 weeks that were pooled.

Clones were sequenced by immunoSEQ multiplex PCR, and TCRdb holds only the in-frame ones, with some missing. The sample lists around 130,000 clones, 86% occurring once. This clone has only one observation. Its antigen is not identified. The CDR3 consists of 16 residues. V was shortened by 4 bases and J by 5 bases, with 17 bases between the two germline ends. Germline V gene data show CDR1 as LGHNT and CDR2 as FRNRAP. Study findings and constraints: Among the donors, most were white British and more were female, and clonal diversity was possibly underestimated.

The rearrangement links TRBV12-5 to TRBJ2-2, with D perhaps TRBD1 (7 bases). Material: peripheral blood, obtained on day 0 of AZD1222 vaccination. This clonotype originated in an adult in good health. Here the CDR3 reads CASGSRKGAGTGELFF. For the CDR3, the DNA is TGTGCTAGTGGTTCGCGAAAGGGGGCGGGGACCGGGGAGCTGTTTTTT.